The 13 T cell receptor beta chains below all came from one sample that was sequenced in a study of T cell clonality in common variable immunodeficiency. The method was immunoSEQ multiplex PCR; TCRdb's version includes in-frame clones alone and lacks a portion of them. The repertoire consists of roughly 70,000 clones, none detected only once. The specimen was peripheral blood mononuclear cells. Receptors originate from a person aged 18 to 70 in good health.

This clone was picked up many times. The CDR3 end lies 3 residues beyond the end of the read and is filled in from the germline J gene. The rearrangement uses TRBV20-1 and TRBJ2-3; D might be TRBD2 (5 bases). Germline assignment: CDR1 DFQATT and CDR2 SNEGSKA (reference sequence). This CDR3 contains 15 residues. V lost 0 bases and J lost 0, with 10 bases in between. The DNA read from the CDR3 is TGCAGTGCTAGAGATTCCCGGGGTAGCACAGATACG. Amino acids: CSARDSRGSTDT. From start to end, the CDR3 is CSARDSRGSTDTQYF.

This clone was detected ten times or more. The CDR3 end is not reached by the read, which stops 3 residues before it; the germline J gene fills it in. This chain links TRBV2 with TRBJ2-2; D possibly matches TRBD1 or TRBD2 (5 bases each). Trimming stripped 6 bases from V and 6 bases from J, with 11 bases between. This CDR3 contains 13 residues. Germline CDR1 and CDR2: SNHLY and FYNNEI. CDR3 bases read: TGTGCCAGCAGCCCTCGAGGGGCCGGGGAG. Amino acids: CASSPRGAGE. The full CDR3 reads CASSPRGAGELFF. The full variable domain, in which reference TRBV2 and TRBJ2-2 provide the parts outside the CDR3, is EPEVTQTPSHQVTQMGQEVILRCVPISNHLYFYWYRQILGQKVEFLVSFYNNEISEKSEIFDDQFSVERPDGSNFTLKIRSTKLEDSAMYFCASSPRGAGELFFGEGSRLTVL.

This clone was detected ten times or more. The read ends 3 residues before the CDR3 terminus; that terminus is restored from the germline J gene. The V call is TRBV19, the J call TRBJ2-5, with D maybe TRBD1 (6 bases). This CDR3 has 16 amino acids. In germline, CDR1 is LNHDA, CDR2 SQIVND (reference sequence). V shed 5 bases and J shed 2 bases, with 18 bases lying between them. CDR3 DNA (partial): TGTGCCAGTAGTCCCCACGACAGGATTGGGCAAGAGACC. Its translation is CASSPHDRIGQET. The complete CDR3 sequence is CASSPHDRIGQETQYF.

This clone was counted ten times or more. Read data end 3 residues before the CDR3 end; the end is taken from the germline J gene. The chain joins TRBV19 to TRBJ2-2; 7 bases fit TRBD1. CDR1 and CDR2 from the germline V gene are LNHDA and SQIVND (reference sequence). CDR3 length: 16 residues. Trimming cost V 5 bases and J 0 bases; bases outside gene matches: 6. The CDR3 DNA, read in part, is TGTGCCAGTAGTCCCCCCCAGGGGGCGAACACCGGGGAG. It specifies CASSPPQGANTGE. The entire CDR3 is CASSPPQGANTGELFF.

Comment on this clone: The read ends 3 residues before the CDR3 terminus; that terminus is restored from the germline J gene. V and J are TRBV5-1 and TRBJ2-5, with a weak D call TRBD2 (5 bases). The V gene's germline CDR1 is SGHRS and CDR2 YFSETQ. Trimming took off 4 bases at V and 2 bases at J, with 18 bases between the two ends. The CDR3 has 16 residues. This CDR3 is CASSLSGSRGQETQYF. CDR3 DNA, as far as it was read: TGCGCCAGCAGCCTGAGCGGAAGCCGAGGGCAAGAGACC.

This clone has a count of ten or more. Read data end 3 residues before the CDR3 end; the end is taken from the germline J gene. The chain recombines TRBV20-1 with TRBJ2-1, with TRBD2 matching 7 bases. V dropped 4 bases and J dropped 9; count of bases not matched to a gene: 27. The V gene's germline CDR1 is DFQATT and CDR2 SNEGSKA (reference sequence). This CDR3 is 19 amino acids long. The chain's CDR3 is CSANPWGHLAEVQEGEQFF. The sequenced part of the CDR3 DNA is TGCAGTGCTAATCCGTGGGGTCATCTAGCGGAGGTACAAGAGGGTGAG.

This clone was counted many times. The sequenced fragment ends 3 residues before the CDR3 boundary, so the rest is inferred from the germline J gene. The chain carries TRBV6-4 and TRBJ2-1, with 7 positions matching TRBD2. The CDR3 has 15 residues. The germline gives CDR1 MRHNA, CDR2 SNTAGT. V shed 0 bases and J 1 base; nucleotides not matched to a gene: 0. The chain's CDR3 is CASSDSSGSYNEQFF. The CDR3 bases that were read are TGTGCCAGCAGTGACTCTAGCGGGTCCTACAATGAG.

This clone came up a few times. The CDR3 goes on 3 residues after the read ends, and that part is filled in from the germline J gene. This chain links TRBV7-9 with TRBJ2-4; possible D gene TRBD2, 5 bases. This CDR3 region has 13 residues. Looked up from germline, CDR1 is SEHNR and CDR2 is FQNEAQ (reference sequence). The CDR3 bases that were read are TGTGCCAGCAGCTCCGACGGACTCTATGGT. Protein sequence: CASSSDGLYG. The full CDR3 protein is CASSSDGLYGQYF.

This clone has ten or more counts. The DNA ends 3 residues before the CDR3 does, and the rest of the CDR3 is filled in from the germline J gene. V usage is TRBV7-9 and J usage is TRBJ2-7; D is perhaps TRBD2 (6 bases). Trimming stripped 11 bases from V and 0 bases from J, with 14 bases between. CDR1 SEHNR and CDR2 FQNEAQ come from the germline V gene (reference sequence). There are 13 residues in the CDR3. CDR3 DNA, as far as it was read: TGTGCCGTACTTTGGGGGGACTCCTACGAG. As protein: CAVLWGDSYE. In full, the CDR3 is CAVLWGDSYEQYF.

This clone appeared many times. CDR3 bases read: TGTGCCAGCAGCCAAGACAGGGTTGTTTACGAG. This sequence encodes CASSQDRVVYE. The full CDR3 protein reads CASSQDRVVYEQYF. V and J are TRBV14 and TRBJ2-7; D is possibly TRBD1 (5 bases). From the germline J gene comes the end of the CDR3, since the read stops 3 residues before it. CDR3 length equals 14 residues. Deletions cut 0 bases from V and 4 bases from J, with 10 bases between. Germline V gene data show CDR1 as SGHDN and CDR2 as FVKESK.

This clone has at least ten counts. With the read ending 3 residues before the CDR3 end, the germline J gene is used to fill in that end. This chain uses TRBV6-2 or TRBV6-3 with TRBJ2-3; 14 bases map to TRBD2. This CDR3 contains 16 residues. V trimming: 4 bases; J trimming: 3 bases; junction bases outside the gene matches: 3. The germline V gene has CDR1 MNHEY and CDR2 SVGEGT. This CDR3 is CASSSGTSGGTDTQYF. CDR3 DNA, as far as it was read: TGTGCCAGCAGTTCCGGGACTAGCGGGGGAACAGATACG.

This clone was detected many times. The read halts 3 residues ahead of the CDR3 end, with the missing end drawn from the germline J gene. The chain joins TRBV5-1 to TRBJ2-4; 7 nucleotides line up with TRBD1. Germline values: CDR1 SGHRS, CDR2 YFSETQ. V shed 0 bases, J shed 7 bases, and the junction held 7 bases outside the gene matches. This CDR3 region has 15 residues. CDR3 in amino acids: CASSLGGTDRNIQYF. The covered CDR3 bases are TGCGCCAGCAGCTTGGGGGGGACAGACAGGAACATT.

This clone was seen a handful of times. The sequenced fragment ends 3 residues before the CDR3 boundary, so the rest is inferred from the germline J gene. The chain employs TRBV7-8 and TRBJ1-3; D is unresolved. This CDR3 is built from 15 residues. Trimming shortened V by 5 bases and J by 0 bases, and 11 bases separated the two germline ends. Per the germline V gene, CDR1 is SGHVS and CDR2 is FQNEAQ. CDR3 sequence reads: CASSINTASGNTIYF. The sequenced part of the CDR3 DNA is TGTGCCAGCAGCATAAATACAGCCTCTGGAAACACC.